These 24 T cell receptor beta chains share one sample of origin, sequenced in a study of blood T cell repertoires in COVID-19. The data were produced by immunoSEQ multiplex PCR, yet TCRdb's version contains in-frame clones alone and is incomplete. The table lists approximately 170,000 clones, roughly 81% of them singletons. Source material: peripheral blood. The receptors shown here come from a woman aged 80 or older with COVID-19, enrolled during active disease.

The chain carries TRBV7-2 and TRBJ2-2, with 7 bases that match TRBD2. Unmatched junction bases numbered 12, after V lost 4 bases and J lost 7 bases. CDR1 and CDR2 from the germline V gene are SGHTA and FQGNSA. The CDR3 spans 16 residues. Here the CDR3 DNA reads TGTGCCAGCAGCTCACCCACCGGCGGGGGTGACGGGGAGCTGTTTTTT. Amino acid sequence: CASSSPTGGGDGELFF.

This clone was recorded only once. The V call is TRBV7-3, the J call TRBJ2-7; D possibly corresponds to TRBD2 (5 bases). The germline V gene encodes CDR1 SGHTA and CDR2 FQGTGA. The CDR3 contains 13 residues. The V end was cut by 5 bases, the J end by 2 bases, with 10 bases between. In DNA form, the CDR3 reads TGTGCCAGCAGCCCCCCCGGGACCTACGAGCAGTACTTC. Its protein is CASSPPGTYEQYF.

Comment on this clone: Germline and junction disagree at one end, which may indicate a read error. The V and J genes are TRBV7-7 and TRBJ2-3; TRBD2 matches 7 bases. CDR3 length equals 15 residues. Germline lookup yields CDR1 SSHAT and CDR2 FNYEAQ (reference sequence). The CDR3 spells CASSPLVAGEDTQYF. The CDR3 region has the DNA TGTGCTAGCAGCCCCCTTGTGGCGGGGGAAGATACGCAGTATTTT. The full variable domain, rest sourced from reference TRBV7-7 and TRBJ2-3, is GAGVSQSPRYKVTKRGQDVTLRCDPISSHATLYWYQQALGQGPEFLTYFNYEAQPDKSGLPSDRFSAERPEGSISTLTIQRTEQRDSAMYRCASSPLVAGEDTQYFGPGTRLTVL.

This clone was seen only once. CDR3 DNA: TGCAGTGCTAGTTGGAGTAGCGGGGTACATGAGCAGTTCTTC. Protein sequence: CSASWSSGVHEQFF. The V call is TRBV20-1, the J call TRBJ2-1; 8 bases line up with TRBD2. V dropped 3 bases and J dropped 8; count of bases not matched to a gene: 9. The CDR3 runs to 14 residues. Looked up from germline, CDR1 is DFQATT and CDR2 is SNEGSKA (reference sequence).

The rearrangement links TRBV3-1 (or the pseudogene TRBV3-2) to TRBJ2-1; 13 bases match TRBD2. Germline assignment: CDR1 LGHDT and CDR2 YNNKEL (reference sequence). The CDR3 is 16 amino acids. V gave up 4 bases and J gave up 13 bases; unmatched junction bases: 13. The CDR3: CASSPPPGLAGPGQFF. The DNA of the CDR3 is TGTGCCAGCAGCCCCCCACCGGGACTAGCGGGGCCAGGACAGTTCTTC.

The chain combines TRBV29-1 with TRBJ2-3; 11 bases align to TRBD2. Unmatched junction bases numbered 4, after V lost 8 bases and J lost 0 bases. Germline V lookup: CDR1 SQVTM, CDR2 ANQGSEA. The CDR3 contains 14 residues. CDR3 protein: CSSRTSGSTDTQYF. In nucleotides, the CDR3 is TGCAGCTCAAGGACTAGCGGGAGCACAGATACGCAGTATTTT.

The gene calls are TRBV7-9 and TRBJ1-1; D remains unclear. The CDR3 runs 13 residues. Germline-derived CDR1 and CDR2 are SEHNR and FQNEAQ (reference sequence). Trimming took 2 bases from V and 5 from J, leaving 9 bases between them. CDR3 sequence reads: CASSLRGRTEAFF. CDR3 sequence (DNA): TGTGCCAGCAGCTTACGAGGGCGAACTGAAGCTTTCTTT.

This clone came up a few times. This chain links TRBV21-1 with TRBJ2-2; the table's D call, TRBD2, has no DNA check behind it. TRBV21-1 is flagged as a pseudogene. The CDR3 has 16 residues. This CDR3 is CASSKRRDSNTGELFF. CDR3 in DNA: TGTGCCAGCAGCAAACGCCGGGACTCGAACACCGGGGAGCTGTTTTTT.

The V call is TRBV28, the J call TRBJ2-3; TRBD2 matches 12 bases. This CDR3 has 17 residues. Germline values: CDR1 MDHEN, CDR2 SYDVKM. V was clipped by 4 bases and J by 2 bases; unmatched bases: 7. The CDR3 loop reads CASSSGLAGIFTDTQYF. The CDR3 DNA follows: TGTGCCAGCAGTTCCGGACTAGCGGGAATTTTCACAGATACGCAGTATTTT.

The V and J genes are TRBV27 and TRBJ2-5, with D possibly TRBD2 on 7 matching bases. V shed 8 bases and J shed 5 bases, with 12 bases lying between them. CDR3 length equals 12 residues. The germline V gene encodes CDR1 MNHEY and CDR2 SMNVEV (reference sequence). CDR3 protein: CASGRGGETQYF. The CDR3 DNA reads as TGTGCCAGCGGGAGGGGGGGGGAGACCCAGTACTTC.

The rearrangement links TRBV28 to TRBJ2-1; TRBD2 agrees at 10 bases. The CDR3 consists of 14 residues. The germline CDR1 and CDR2 sequences are MDHEN and SYDVKM. J lost 12 bases, V lost 6 bases, and 11 bases had no gene match. This CDR3 reads CASSPSLAGGLQFF. Written as DNA, the CDR3 is TGTGCCAGCAGCCCCTCTTTAGCGGGGGGCCTGCAGTTCTTC.

The chain is built from TRBV9 and TRBJ1-1; tentative D call: TRBD1 (6 bases). V was pared by 3 bases and J by 5 bases, with 14 bases between. Germline V CDR1 and CDR2: SGDLS, YYNGEE. CDR3 length equals 14 residues. The CDR3 sequence is CASSAQGPGTEAFF. The DNA of the CDR3 is TGTGCCAGCAGCGCGCAGGGGCCTGGGACTGAAGCTTTCTTT.

This clone was counted between two and nine times. The chain carries TRBV7-8 and TRBJ2-3; D unclear. The V gene's germline CDR1 is SGHVS and CDR2 FQNEAQ. The V end was cut by 5 bases, the J end by 0 bases, with 9 bases between. This CDR3 has 14 amino acids. The CDR3 is CASSMRISTDTQYF. The CDR3 coding sequence is TGTGCCAGCAGCATGAGGATCAGCACAGATACGCAGTATTTT.

This clone has more than one count but fewer than ten. This sequence joins TRBV29-1 and TRBJ1-4, with a weak D call TRBD1 (6 bases). The CDR3 has 13 residues. V was trimmed by 6 bases and J by 3 bases, leaving 11 bases between them. The germline gives CDR1 SQVTM, CDR2 ANQGSEA. The CDR3 coding sequence is TGCAGCGTGGGGGGGCTTTCTAATGAAAAACTGTTTTTT. Its protein product is CSVGGLSNEKLFF.

The chain is built from TRBV15 and TRBJ2-1; D is perhaps TRBD1 (6 bases). Trimming cost V 7 bases and J 7 bases, with 17 bases left between them. This CDR3 is 14 amino acids long. Germline V gene lookup returns CDR1 LNHNV and CDR2 YYDKDF (reference sequence). CDR3 residues: CATTPGQRGNEQFF. Here the CDR3 DNA reads TGTGCCACCACCCCGGGGCAAAGGGGGAATGAGCAGTTCTTC. Full variable domain (outside the CDR3, taken from reference TRBV15 and TRBJ2-1): DAMVIQNPRYQVTQFGKPVTLSCSQTLNHNVMYWYQQKSSQAPKLLFHYYDKDFNNEADTPDNFQSRRPNTSFCFLDIRSPGLGDTAMYLCATTPGQRGNEQFFGPGTRLTVL.

The chain uses TRBV11-2 and TRBJ2-1; 8 bases agree with TRBD2. The CDR3 consists of 17 residues. After removal of 6 bases from V and 0 bases from J, the junction contained 10 bases not matched to a gene. CDR1 is SGHAT and CDR2 is FQNNGV in the germline V gene. The CDR3 DNA reads as TGTGCCAGCAGTCGAACCTTAGCGGGGAGCTCCTACAATGAGCAGTTCTTC. This gives the protein CASSRTLAGSSYNEQFF.

The chain uses TRBV5-4 and TRBJ2-2, with D perhaps TRBD2 (5 bases). Trimming stripped 3 bases from V and 1 base from J, with 13 bases between. Germline CDR1 and CDR2: SGHNT and YYREEE (reference sequence). There are 16 residues in the CDR3. The CDR3 sequence is CASSSKAGMNTGELFF. The CDR3 nucleotides are TGTGCCAGCAGCTCAAAGGCCGGGATGAACACCGGGGAGCTGTTTTTT.

Only one count was recorded for this clone. CDR3 DNA sequence: TGTGCCAGCAGCCCGGGCGGGGGGGGCACAGATACGCAGTATTTT. As protein: CASSPGGGGTDTQYF. This chain connects TRBV9 to TRBJ2-3; TRBD2 agrees at 9 bases. CDR3 length: 15 amino acids. The J segment lost 1 base and the V segment lost 4 bases, leaving 4 bases of the junction unmatched. The germline gives CDR1 SGDLS, CDR2 YYNGEE.

This sequence joins TRBV5-5 and TRBJ2-5; D possibly corresponds to TRBD1 (6 bases). Trimming stripped 4 bases from V and 4 bases from J, with 11 bases between. Per the germline V gene, CDR1 is SGHKS and CDR2 is YYEKEE (reference sequence). This CDR3 region has 13 residues. CDR3 nucleotides: TGTGCCAGCAGCCTGACAGGCGGAGAGACCCAGTACTTC. As protein: CASSLTGGETQYF.

This clone was seen only once. V and J are TRBV7-3 and TRBJ2-5; D might be TRBD1 (5 bases). Germline V gene lookup returns CDR1 SGHTA and CDR2 FQGTGA. The CDR3 extends over 14 amino acids. With 5 bases removed from V and 5 bases from J, the gap between germline ends came to 15 bases. DNA of the CDR3: TGTGCCAGCAGCCCGCAGGGTGGGCCTGAGACCCAGTACTTC. Translation gives CASSPQGGPETQYF.

The rearrangement joins TRBV10-3 to TRBJ1-1, with D perhaps matching TRBD1 (6 bases). The V end was cut by 10 bases, the J end by 3 bases, with 9 bases between. There are 11 residues in the CDR3. CDR1 and CDR2 (germline): ENHRY, SYGVKD. The CDR3 loop reads CATKGDTEAFF. The CDR3 bases are TGTGCCACTAAGGGGGACACTGAAGCTTTCTTT.

This clone was seen only a few times. CDR3 sequence: CASSQGDQPQHF. CDR3 sequence (DNA): TGTGCCAGCAGCCAAGGGGATCAGCCCCAGCATTTT. This chain joins TRBV6-5 and TRBJ1-5; D might be TRBD1 (5 bases). Germline V gene data show CDR1 as MNHEY and CDR2 as SVGAGI. V lost 6 bases and J 5 bases, leaving 8 bases between the germline ends. The CDR3 totals 12 residues.

The J gene is TRBJ2-3, the V gene TRBV10-3, with 8 bases identical to TRBD2. The J segment lost 5 bases and the V segment lost 11 bases, leaving 6 bases of the junction unmatched. The germline CDR1 and CDR2 sequences are ENHRY and SYGVKD. The CDR3 runs 12 residues. The CDR3 is CAVDGTRDTQYF. In DNA, the CDR3 is TGTGCCGTAGACGGGACTAGAGATACGCAGTATTTT.

The rearrangement uses TRBV13 and TRBJ1-2, with D perhaps matching TRBD1 (6 bases). V gave up 3 bases and J gave up 2 bases, with 7 bases separating them. The CDR3 length is 13 residues. CDR1 PRHDT and CDR2 FYEKMQ come from the germline V gene (reference sequence). The CDR3 sequence: CASSLDRNYGYTF. Written as DNA, the CDR3 is TGTGCCAGCAGCTTGGACAGAAACTATGGCTACACCTTC.